Listed below are T cell receptor beta chains from one sample, sequenced in a study of spatial heterogeneity in lung cancer. TCRdb reprocessed the 5' RACE reads with MiXCR, giving one entry per CDR3 protein. The table lists about 15,000 distinct CDR3 sequences, around 10% of them singletons. Sample: PBMCs, taken at surgery. The receptor source for this set is a male donor with early-stage non-small cell lung cancer. Both conserved end residues are part of each CDR3. D genes are given only for firm matches. Part of the rows lack a size; the others show once, few, many or a class for expanded clones.

TGTGCCAGCAGCTTAAACTCGAACTATGGCTACACCTTC CASSLNSNYGYTF TRBJ1-2 . many TRBV7-2
TGCGCCAGCAGCTTGGATCAGGGTCTCTCTGGGGCCAACGTCCTGACTTTC CASSLDQGLSGANVLTF TRBJ2-6 . many TRBV5-1
TGTGCCAGCACCCAGGGACAGGGGGCCTACGAGCAGTACTTC CASTQGQGAYEQYF TRBJ2-7 TRBD1 many TRBV6-6
TGTGCCAGCAGTCCGGGACTTTACAATGAGCAGTTCTTC CASSPGLYNEQFF TRBJ2-1 . . TRBV6-2/TRBV6-3
TGTGCCAGCACGAATAGACGGTTCCTCGGTTCCTACGAGCAGTACTTC CASTNRRFLGSYEQYF TRBJ2-7 . many TRBV6-5
TGTGCCAGCAGTTCACGGGACAATCAGCCCCAGCATTTT CASSSRDNQPQHF TRBJ1-5 . few TRBV27
TGTGCCAGCACCAGCGACAGCGCGAACACCGGGGAGCTGTTTTTT CASTSDSANTGELFF TRBJ2-2 . many TRBV2
TGTGCCAGCAGCCCCAGCGGAAGCTCCTACAATGAGCAGTTCTTC CASSPSGSSYNEQFF TRBJ2-1 . many TRBV12-3/TRBV12-4
TGTGCCATCAGTGAGTCCACAGCGGGAGGGAGCAATGAGCAGTTCTTC CAISESTAGGSNEQFF TRBJ2-1 TRBD2 many TRBV10-3
TGTGCCAGCCTGGGACGGAGGAACACTGAAGCTTTCTTT CASLGRRNTEAFF TRBJ1-1 . many TRBV28
TGTGCCACCAGTGTGGCAGATACGCAGTATTTT CATSVADTQYF TRBJ2-3 . many TRBV24-1
TGTGCCATCAGTGACGTGAACACAGATACGCAGTATTTT CAISDVNTDTQYF TRBJ2-3 . many TRBV10-3
TGTGCCAGCAGTCGAGACGGGATGAGCACAGATACGCAGTATTTT CASSRDGMSTDTQYF TRBJ2-3 . few TRBV12-3/TRBV12-4
TGTGCCAGCAGTCCCTACCCGGGGGGGACAGATGAGCAGTTCTTC CASSPYPGGTDEQFF TRBJ2-1 . many TRBV6-6
TGTGCCAGCAGCTTAGGCTCGTGGGGGCTAGCCAAAAACATTCAGTACTTC CASSLGSWGLAKNIQYF TRBJ2-4 . . TRBV11-2
TGTGCCAGCAGGAGACAGGAGAGCACAGATACGCAGTATTTT CASRRQESTDTQYF TRBJ2-3 . . TRBV28
TGCAGTTCCCCACCGTCAGGGGGGAATGAGCAGTTCTTC CSSPPSGGNEQFF TRBJ2-1 . many TRBV20-1
TGTGCCAGCACCGAGGTGGTTGGGGGAGGCTCCTATAATTCACCCCTCCACTTT CASTEVVGGGSYNSPLHF TRBJ1-6 . . TRBV6-6
TGCAGCGTTGGGGGACTAGGGGCAATCTACGAGCAGTACTTC CSVGGLGAIYEQYF TRBJ2-7 TRBD2 many TRBV29-1
TGTGCCCTCGGGCAGCAGTATTTT CALGQQYF TRBJ2-3 . . TRBV7-9
TGTGCCAGCAGCCAAGATCTTTGGCGGGCGAGCTACGAGCAGTACTTC CASSQDLWRASYEQYF TRBJ2-7 . many TRBV4-2
TGTGCCAGCAGTGACTCTGGGGATCAGCCCCAGCATTTT CASSDSGDQPQHF TRBJ1-5 . many TRBV6-4
TGTGCCAGCAGTTACTCGATGGATCCAGAAAAGACAAACACAGATACGCAGTATTTT CASSYSMDPEKTNTDTQYF TRBJ2-3 . many TRBV6-6
TGTGCCAGCAGTTTATCCGGGACTTCCTCCCACACAGATACGCAGTATTTT CASSLSGTSSHTDTQYF TRBJ2-3 . many TRBV28
TGTGCCAGCAGCCAGGGGACAGGGGCGACGTGGAACGAGCAGTACTTC CASSQGTGATWNEQYF TRBJ2-7 TRBD1 many TRBV7-3
TGTGCCAGCAGCCTGGGGGCCAAAAACATTCAGTACTTC CASSLGAKNIQYF TRBJ2-4 . many TRBV11-2
TGTGCCAGCAGTTTATCGTACGGGAGGGCCTCCGAGCAGTACTTC CASSLSYGRASEQYF TRBJ2-7 TRBD2 many TRBV28
TGTGCCAGCAGTTTATTCCGGCTAGATACGCAGTATTTT CASSLFRLDTQYF TRBJ2-3 . many TRBV27
TGCAGTGCTTCAGCGGGGGGACGGGGGAACAATGAGCAGTTCTTC CSASAGGRGNNEQFF TRBJ2-1 TRBD2 many TRBV20-1
TGTGCCAGCAGCCCATATTTTGGGCGGAGCAACACTGAAGCTTTCTTT CASSPYFGRSNTEAFF TRBJ1-1 . many TRBV7-9
TGCGCCAGCAGCCCGGGAACAGGGACGGAAGAGACCCAGTACTTC CASSPGTGTEETQYF TRBJ2-5 . many TRBV5-1
TGTGCCAGCAGCCCGGACGCGAACACCGGGGAGCTGTTTTTT CASSPDANTGELFF TRBJ2-2 . . TRBV7-2
TGCGCCAGCAGCTACCAGACGCAACAAGAGACCCAGTACTTC CASSYQTQQETQYF TRBJ2-5 . . TRBV4-3
TGCAGCGTTGAGGGACAGGGCACCTACGAGCAGTACTTC CSVEGQGTYEQYF TRBJ2-7 TRBD1 many TRBV29-1
TGTGCCAGCAGCGACGGACAGGGTAATGAAAAACTGTTTTTT CASSDGQGNEKLFF TRBJ1-4 TRBD1 many TRBV7-9
TGCAGTGCTAGAGTCATATCTAGCACAGATACGCAGTATTTT CSARVISSTDTQYF TRBJ2-3 . many TRBV20-1
TGTGCCAGCAGTGCCGACAGGGTATTCTCCTACGAGCAGTACTTC CASSADRVFSYEQYF TRBJ2-7 TRBD1 . TRBV12-3/TRBV12-4
TGTGCCAGCAGACGGGACAGCAATCAGCCCCAGCATTTT CASRRDSNQPQHF TRBJ1-5 . many TRBV6-5
TGTGCCAGCAGTTTAAGCGGACAAGAGACCCAGTACTTC CASSLSGQETQYF TRBJ2-5 . . TRBV12-3/TRBV12-4
TGTGCCAGCAGCTTAGAGGGATCCCCGCCCTACGAGCAGTACTTC CASSLEGSPPYEQYF TRBJ2-7 . medium-sized TRBV7-8
TGTGCCAGCAGTTATAAGGGAGATAACACCGGGGAGCTGTTTTTT CASSYKGDNTGELFF TRBJ2-2 . many TRBV6-2/TRBV6-3
TGCGCCAGCAGCTCGGAAGGCCTCTACAATGAGCAGTTCTTC CASSSEGLYNEQFF TRBJ2-1 . many TRBV5-1
TGTGCCAGCAGCCAAGGAGGAGGGGAGGCAGATACGCAGTATTTT CASSQGGGEADTQYF TRBJ2-3 . many TRBV4-2
TGCAGCGTTGACAGGGAGAACACCGGGGAGCTGTTTTTT CSVDRENTGELFF TRBJ2-2 . many TRBV29-1
TGTGCCAGCAGTCCTACTAGCGGGGCCTCCTACGAGCAGTACTTC CASSPTSGASYEQYF TRBJ2-7 TRBD2 many TRBV28
TGCGCCAGCAGCTTAGGGACTAGCGGGAGGACAGATACGCAGTATTTT CASSLGTSGRTDTQYF TRBJ2-3 TRBD2 many TRBV5-1
TGTGCCAGCAGTGAACCGGGACTCAGAACAGATACGCAGTATTTT CASSEPGLRTDTQYF TRBJ2-3 . many TRBV6-5
TGTGCCAGCAGCCCAGGGAGCGCCCAGTACTTC CASSPGSAQYF TRBJ2-7 . many TRBV2
TGTGCCAGCATCCGGGATTTTAGAGATGAGCAGTTCTTC CASIRDFRDEQFF TRBJ2-1 . medium-sized TRBV12-3/TRBV12-4
TGTGCCACCAGTGATCCAGGACAGGGTGAGCAGTTCTTC CATSDPGQGEQFF TRBJ2-1 TRBD1 many TRBV24-1
TGTGCCAGCTCACGCACAGGGGACAGTTTAGTTCCCAACTATGGCTACACCTTC CASSRTGDSLVPNYGYTF TRBJ1-2 TRBD1 few TRBV18
TGCGCCAGCAAATCTGGGACGAACACCGGGGAGCTGTTTTTT CASKSGTNTGELFF TRBJ2-2 . . TRBV10-2
TGTGCCAGCAGTGAATGGGGTCCGGGACACGAATTCCTGAATTCACCCCTCCACTTT CASSEWGPGHEFLNSPLHF TRBJ1-6 . many TRBV2
TGTGCCAGCAGTTGGGGAGGCGAGCACTACGAGCAGTACTTC CASSWGGEHYEQYF TRBJ2-7 . medium-sized TRBV6-5